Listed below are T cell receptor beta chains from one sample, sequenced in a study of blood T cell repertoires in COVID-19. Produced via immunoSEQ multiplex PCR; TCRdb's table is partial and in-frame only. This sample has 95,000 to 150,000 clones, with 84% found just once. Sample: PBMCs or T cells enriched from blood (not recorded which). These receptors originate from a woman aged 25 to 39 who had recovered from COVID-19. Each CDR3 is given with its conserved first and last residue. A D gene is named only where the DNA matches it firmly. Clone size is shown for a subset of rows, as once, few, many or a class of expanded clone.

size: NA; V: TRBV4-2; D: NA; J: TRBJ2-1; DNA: TGTGCCAGCAGCGCAGGGCCCCACGAGGACAATGAGCAGTTCTTC; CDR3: CASSAGPHEDNEQFF
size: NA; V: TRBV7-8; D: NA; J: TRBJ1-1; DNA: TGTGCCAGCAGCTTAAAGGGCCCCGGGGTCGTATCGGAAGCTTTCTTT; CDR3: CASSLKGPGVVSEAFF
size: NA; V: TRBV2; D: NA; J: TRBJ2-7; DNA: TGTGCCAGCAGTGTACAGGGATACGAGCAGTACTTC; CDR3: CASSVQGYEQYF
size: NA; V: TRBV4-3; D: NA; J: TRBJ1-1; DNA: TGCGCCAGCAGCTACGGGGGGCTAGGGGCTGAAGCTTTCTTT; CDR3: CASSYGGLGAEAFF
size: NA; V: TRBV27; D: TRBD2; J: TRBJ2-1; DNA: TGTGCCAGCAGTCCGGGACTAGCGGGCAATGAGCAGTTCTTC; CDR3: CASSPGLAGNEQFF
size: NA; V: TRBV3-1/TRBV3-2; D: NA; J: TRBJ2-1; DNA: TGTGCCAGCAGCCACGCCCGTCCGCGCACTAACTACAATGAGCAGTTCTTC; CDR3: CASSHARPRTNYNEQFF
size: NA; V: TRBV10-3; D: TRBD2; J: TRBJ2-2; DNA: TGTGCCATCACAAAGAGGACTAGCGGGAGGGCAGTCACCGGGGAGCTGTTTTTT; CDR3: CAITKRTSGRAVTGELFF
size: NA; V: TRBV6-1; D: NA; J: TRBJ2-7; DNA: TGTGCCAGCAGTTGGGTAACGGGAGAGCAGTACTTC; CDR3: CASSWVTGEQYF
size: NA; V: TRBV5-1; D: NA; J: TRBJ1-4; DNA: TGCGCCAGCAGCTTGTACCTAAGCGCAACTAATGAAAAACTGTTTTTT; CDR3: CASSLYLSATNEKLFF
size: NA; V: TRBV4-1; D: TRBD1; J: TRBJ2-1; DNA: TGCGCCAGCAGCCTTCCCGGGACAGGTGAGCACAATGAGCAGTTCTTC; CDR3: CASSLPGTGEHNEQFF
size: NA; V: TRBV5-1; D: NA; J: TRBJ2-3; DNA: TGCGCCAGCAGCCTACGGGTGCCTAGCACAGATACGCAGTATTTT; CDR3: CASSLRVPSTDTQYF
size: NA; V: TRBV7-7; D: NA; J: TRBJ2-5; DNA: TGTGCCAGCAGCCCAAGAACTAGAAAGTCGGAGACCCAGTACTTC; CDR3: CASSPRTRKSETQYF
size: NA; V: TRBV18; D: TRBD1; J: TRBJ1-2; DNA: TGTGCCAGCTCACCAGTGGGACAGGCCTTGGGCTACACCTTC; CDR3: CASSPVGQALGYTF
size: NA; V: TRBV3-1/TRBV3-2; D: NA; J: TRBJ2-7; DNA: TGTGCCAGCAGCCGCGGGACTGCTTCCTACGAGCAGTACTTC; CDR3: CASSRGTASYEQYF
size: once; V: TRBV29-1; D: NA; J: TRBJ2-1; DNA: TGCAGCGCCAAGATAGACAGTTACAATGAGCAGTTCTTC; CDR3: CSAKIDSYNEQFF
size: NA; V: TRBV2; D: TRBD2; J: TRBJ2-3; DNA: TGTGCCAGCAGTGAAGGAAACTTAGGACTAGCGGTGGTCACAGATACGCAGTATTTT; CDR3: CASSEGNLGLAVVTDTQYF
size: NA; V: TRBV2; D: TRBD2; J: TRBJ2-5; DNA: TGTGCCAGCAAATGGAATAGCGGGACCCAAGAGACCCAGTACTTC; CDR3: CASKWNSGTQETQYF
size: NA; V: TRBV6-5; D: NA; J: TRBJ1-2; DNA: TGTGCCGCGTCCCGATACGGCTATGGCTACACCTTC; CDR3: CAASRYGYGYTF
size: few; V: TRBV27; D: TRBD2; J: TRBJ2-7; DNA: TGTGCCAGCAGTTTATCGGGGACTAGCGGGAGGGTGGTGCAGTACTTC; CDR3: CASSLSGTSGRVVQYF
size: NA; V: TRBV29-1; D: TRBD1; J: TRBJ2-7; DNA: TGCAGCGGGGGACAGGGTAACGAGCAGTACTTC; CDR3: CSGGQGNEQYF
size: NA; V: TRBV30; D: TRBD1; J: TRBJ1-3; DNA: TGTGCCTCCCACGACAGGGGATGGGCGAACACCATATATTTT; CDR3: CASHDRGWANTIYF
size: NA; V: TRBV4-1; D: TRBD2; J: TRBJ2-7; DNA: TGCGCCAGCAGCCCGAAGACTAGCGGGGAGACCTACGAGCAGTACTTC; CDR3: CASSPKTSGETYEQYF
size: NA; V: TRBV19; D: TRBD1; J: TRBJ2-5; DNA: TGTGCCCGCCGGGACAGGGATTTACCTCCAATTGGGACCCAGTACTTC; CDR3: CARRDRDLPPIGTQYF
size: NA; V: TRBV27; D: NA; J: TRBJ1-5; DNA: TGTGCCAGCACTCCAGGGGTGGATCAGCCCCAGCATTTT; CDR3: CASTPGVDQPQHF
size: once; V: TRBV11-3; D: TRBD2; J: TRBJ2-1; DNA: TGTGCCAGCAGCTTAGAGCCCGGGACTAGCGGCTACAATGAGCAGTTCTTC; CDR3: CASSLEPGTSGYNEQFF
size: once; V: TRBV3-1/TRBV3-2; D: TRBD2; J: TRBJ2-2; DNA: TGTGCCAGCAGCCCAAACGGACTAGCGGGAGCCGGGGAGCTGTTTTTT; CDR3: CASSPNGLAGAGELFF
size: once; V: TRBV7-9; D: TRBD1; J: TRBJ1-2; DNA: TGTGCCAGCACCGCGGGGACAGGGGCTGGCTACACCTTC; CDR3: CASTAGTGAGYTF
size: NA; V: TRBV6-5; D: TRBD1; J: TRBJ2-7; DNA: TGTGCCAGCAGTTACGAGGGGGCCGACGAGCAGTACTTC; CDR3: CASSYEGADEQYF
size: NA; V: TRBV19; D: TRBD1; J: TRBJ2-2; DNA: TGTGCCAGTAAGGTCGAGGGGGCGATGAGGTCCGGGGAGCTGTTTTTT; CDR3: CASKVEGAMRSGELFF
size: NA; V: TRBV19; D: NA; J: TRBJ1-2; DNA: TGTGCCAGTACGGAGGGGAACTATGGCTACACCTTC; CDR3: CASTEGNYGYTF
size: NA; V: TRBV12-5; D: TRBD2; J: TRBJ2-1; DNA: TGTGCTAGTGGTTTGCCCCTCGGGACTAGCGGTAACAATGAGCAGTTCTTC; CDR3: CASGLPLGTSGNNEQFF
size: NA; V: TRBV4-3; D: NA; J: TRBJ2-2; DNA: TGCGCCAGCAGCCAGGTCTTCAGGGGGGAGCTGTTTTTT; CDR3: CASSQVFRGELFF
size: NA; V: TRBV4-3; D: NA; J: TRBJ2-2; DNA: TGCGCCAGCAGCCAAGATTTGAGAGAAGGGCAGGGGCTAGGGGAGCTGTTTTTT; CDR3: CASSQDLREGQGLGELFF
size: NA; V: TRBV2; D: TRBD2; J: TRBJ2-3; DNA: TGTGCCAGCAGGAGCAGGCCTAGCGGGAGGAACACAGATACGCAGTATTTT; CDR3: CASRSRPSGRNTDTQYF
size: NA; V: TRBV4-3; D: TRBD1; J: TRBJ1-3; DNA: TGCGCCAGCAGCCAAGATCCGGAGGGACAGGGCCTTCTCGTCTCTGGAAACACCATATATTTT; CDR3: CASSQDPEGQGLLVSGNTIYF
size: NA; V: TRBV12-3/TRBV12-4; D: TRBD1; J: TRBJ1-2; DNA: TGTGCCAGCAGTCGAGGGGGCGGCTACACCTTC; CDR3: CASSRGGGYTF
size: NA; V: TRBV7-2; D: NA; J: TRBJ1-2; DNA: TGTGCCAGCAGCTTATTAGTAGCCCCCTATGGCTACACCTTC; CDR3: CASSLLVAPYGYTF
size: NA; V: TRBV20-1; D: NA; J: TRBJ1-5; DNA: TGCAGGACGGGAAATCAGCCCCAGCATTTT; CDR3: CRTGNQPQHF
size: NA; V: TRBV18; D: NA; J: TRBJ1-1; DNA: TGTGCCAGCTCACTCATGAACACTGAAGCTTTCTTT; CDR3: CASSLMNTEAFF
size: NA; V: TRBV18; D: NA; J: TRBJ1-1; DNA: TGTGCCAGCTCACCACAATACACAGGGTGGGTGAACACTGAAGCTTTCTTT; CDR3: CASSPQYTGWVNTEAFF
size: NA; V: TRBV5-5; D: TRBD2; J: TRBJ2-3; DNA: TGTGCCAGCAGCGGGACTATAGATACGCAGTATTTT; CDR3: CASSGTIDTQYF
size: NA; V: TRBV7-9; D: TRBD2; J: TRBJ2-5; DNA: TGTGCCAGCAGCCGGACTAGCGGCCAAGAGACCCAGTACTTC; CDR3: CASSRTSGQETQYF
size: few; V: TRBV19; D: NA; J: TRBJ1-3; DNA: TGTGCCAGTCACCGGGGGAACAGAGCCTCTGGAAACACCATATATTTT; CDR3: CASHRGNRASGNTIYF
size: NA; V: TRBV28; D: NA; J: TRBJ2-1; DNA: TGTGCCAGCAACTCTCACAGCGGGCCCTCCTACAATGAGCAGTTCTTC; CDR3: CASNSHSGPSYNEQFF
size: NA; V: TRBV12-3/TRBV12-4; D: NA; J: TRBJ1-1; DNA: TGTGCCAGCAGTTTGTCCATGAACACTGAAGCTTTCTTT; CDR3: CASSLSMNTEAFF
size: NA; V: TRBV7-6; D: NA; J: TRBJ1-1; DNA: TGTGCCAGCAGAAATCAGGGGAGCACTGAAGCTTTCTTT; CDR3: CASRNQGSTEAFF
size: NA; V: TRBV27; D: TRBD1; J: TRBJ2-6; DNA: TGTGCCAGCAGTTTATCGACACGAACAGGGGGCGCTGGGGCCAACGTCCTGACTTTC; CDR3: CASSLSTRTGGAGANVLTF
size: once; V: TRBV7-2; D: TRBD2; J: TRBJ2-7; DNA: TGTGCCAGCAGGCAATCCGGGACTAGACTAAACGAGCAGTACTTC; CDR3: CASRQSGTRLNEQYF
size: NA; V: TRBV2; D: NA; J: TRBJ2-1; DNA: TGTGCCAGCAGCGGGGGGCGGGCAAGCTACAATGAGCAGTTCTTC; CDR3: CASSGGRASYNEQFF
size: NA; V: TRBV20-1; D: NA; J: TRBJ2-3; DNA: TGCAGTACAGGGAAGGCAGATACGCAGTATTTT; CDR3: CSTGKADTQYF
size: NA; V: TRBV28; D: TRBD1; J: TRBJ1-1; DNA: TGTGCCAGCAGTCCATGGACAGGGGCGAACACTGAAGCTTTCTTT; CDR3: CASSPWTGANTEAFF
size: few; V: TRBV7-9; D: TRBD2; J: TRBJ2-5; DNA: TGTGCCAGCACCCTAGCGGGGATGCAAGAGACCCAGTACTTC; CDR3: CASTLAGMQETQYF
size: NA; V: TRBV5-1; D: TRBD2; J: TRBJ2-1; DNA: TGCGCCAGCAGCTTGGAGGGCGGGAGGGCCCTTATTAAGCAGTTCTTC; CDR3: CASSLEGGRALIKQFF
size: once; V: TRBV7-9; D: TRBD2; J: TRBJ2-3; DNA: TGTGCCAGCAAGGTAGCGGGAGGCGATACGCAGTATTTT; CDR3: CASKVAGGDTQYF
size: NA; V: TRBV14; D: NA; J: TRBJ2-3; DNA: TGTGCCAGCAGCCCTTTGCGGGGTCCGACAGATACGCAGTATTTT; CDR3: CASSPLRGPTDTQYF
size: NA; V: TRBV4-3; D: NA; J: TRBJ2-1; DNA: TGCGCCAGCAGCCAAGCGGGAGTAGGCGATGAGCAGTTCTTC; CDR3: CASSQAGVGDEQFF
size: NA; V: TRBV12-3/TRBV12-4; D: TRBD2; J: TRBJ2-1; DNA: TGTGCCACCCCGGGACTAGCGGGAGGGCCGCGGTTCTTC; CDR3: CATPGLAGGPRFF
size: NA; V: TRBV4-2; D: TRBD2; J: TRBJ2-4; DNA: TGTGCCAGCAGCCCCATTCGGGGACTAGGGGGAAACATTCAGTACTTC; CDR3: CASSPIRGLGGNIQYF
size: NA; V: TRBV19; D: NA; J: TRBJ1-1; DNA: TGTGCCAGTACCCTCCGGCAGGGCAGAACTGAAGCTTTCTTT; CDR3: CASTLRQGRTEAFF